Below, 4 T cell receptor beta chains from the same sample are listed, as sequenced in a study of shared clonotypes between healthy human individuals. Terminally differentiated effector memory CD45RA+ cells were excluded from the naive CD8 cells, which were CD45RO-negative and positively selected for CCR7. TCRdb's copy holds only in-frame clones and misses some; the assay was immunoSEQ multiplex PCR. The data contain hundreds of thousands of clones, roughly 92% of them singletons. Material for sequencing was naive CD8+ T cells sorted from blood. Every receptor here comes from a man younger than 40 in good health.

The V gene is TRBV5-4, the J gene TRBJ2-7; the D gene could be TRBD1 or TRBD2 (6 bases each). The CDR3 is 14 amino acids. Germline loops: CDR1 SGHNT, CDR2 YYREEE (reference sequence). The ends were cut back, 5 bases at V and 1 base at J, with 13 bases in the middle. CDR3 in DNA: TGTGCCAGCAGGCCACAAGGGGGGTCCTACGAGCAGTACTTC. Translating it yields CASRPQGGSYEQYF.

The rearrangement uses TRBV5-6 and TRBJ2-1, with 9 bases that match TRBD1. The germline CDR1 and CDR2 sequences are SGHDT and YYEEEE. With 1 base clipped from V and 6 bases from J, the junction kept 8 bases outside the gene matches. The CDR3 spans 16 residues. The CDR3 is CASSLLGTGRGNEQFF. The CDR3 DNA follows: TGTGCCAGCAGCTTGCTCGGGACAGGGCGCGGCAATGAGCAGTTCTTC. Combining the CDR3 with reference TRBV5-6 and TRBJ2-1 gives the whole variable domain DAGVTQSPTHLIKTRGQQVTLRCSPKSGHDTVSWYQQALGQGPQFIFQYYEEEERQRGNFPDRFSGHQFPNYSSELNVNALLLGDSALYLCASSLLGTGRGNEQFFGPGTRLTVL.

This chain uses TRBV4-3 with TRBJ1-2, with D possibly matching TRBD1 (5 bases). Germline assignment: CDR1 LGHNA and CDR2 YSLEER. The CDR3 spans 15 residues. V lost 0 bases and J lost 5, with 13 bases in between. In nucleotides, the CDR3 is TGCGCCAGCAGCCAAGAACCCGCGGACATTTATGGCTACACCTTC. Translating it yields CASSQEPADIYGYTF.

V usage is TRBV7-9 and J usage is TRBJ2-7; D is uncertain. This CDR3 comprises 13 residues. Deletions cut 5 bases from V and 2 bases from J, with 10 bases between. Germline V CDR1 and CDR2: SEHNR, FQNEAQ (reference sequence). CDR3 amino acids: CASSGGWAYEQYF. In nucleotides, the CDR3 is TGTGCCAGCAGCGGTGGGTGGGCCTACGAGCAGTACTTC.